The rows below give T cell receptor beta chains drawn from one sample of a study of T-cell memory formation after mild COVID-19. TCRdb itself ran the 5' RACE reads through MiXCR, one entry per CDR3 protein. The data show some 100,000 distinct CDR3 sequences, with 8.5% to 14% seen just once and around 39% held by the top ten. Source material: PBMCs or a T cell subset sorted from them (not recorded which). The receptors were sampled from a man younger than 35 who had mild COVID-19 (a few samples of this study predate the infection). Cell type and time point are not known. The conserved cysteine and the conserved F or W are not part of the CDR3 here.

cdr3_aa: ASSMDSSYEQY
v_call: TRBV7-9
j_call: TRBJ2-7

cdr3_aa: ASSPGQSHEQY
v_call: TRBV11-3
j_call: TRBJ2-7

cdr3_aa: ASSSTGRIQETQY
v_call: TRBV7-7
j_call: TRBJ2-5

cdr3_aa: ASSYSSGAYNEQF
v_call: TRBV6-2/TRBV6-3
j_call: TRBJ2-1

cdr3_aa: ATSEGTGWPYNEQF
v_call: TRBV24-1
j_call: TRBJ2-1

cdr3_aa: ASSLIAGVLQPQH
v_call: TRBV7-2
j_call: TRBJ1-5

cdr3_aa: ASSFRINPNTEAF
v_call: TRBV5-1
j_call: TRBJ1-1

cdr3_aa: ASSYPTGYHAF
v_call: TRBV6-2/TRBV6-3
j_call: TRBJ1-1

cdr3_aa: ASSSRDSAFYEQY
v_call: TRBV5-6
j_call: TRBJ2-7

cdr3_aa: ASSGGGPSGAQY
v_call: TRBV7-2
j_call: TRBJ2-5

cdr3_aa: ASSLGTSYYEQY
v_call: TRBV12-3/TRBV12-4
j_call: TRBJ2-7

cdr3_aa: ASSLYVADQPQH
v_call: TRBV5-5
j_call: TRBJ1-5

cdr3_aa: ASSFFVLGTEAF
v_call: TRBV7-9
j_call: TRBJ1-1

cdr3_aa: ASSRDRVSYNEQF
v_call: TRBV5-5
j_call: TRBJ2-1

cdr3_aa: SARGTGHGFVQY
v_call: TRBV20-1
j_call: TRBJ2-4

cdr3_aa: ASKSSGETQY
v_call: TRBV12-3/TRBV12-4
j_call: TRBJ2-5

cdr3_aa: ASSMGLLVEAF
v_call: TRBV19
j_call: TRBJ1-1

cdr3_aa: ASSIRQGARNEQF
v_call: TRBV5-1
j_call: TRBJ2-1

cdr3_aa: SASLAGALTGELF
v_call: TRBV20-1
j_call: TRBJ2-2

cdr3_aa: ASSPLLSGEQY
v_call: TRBV7-9
j_call: TRBJ2-7

cdr3_aa: ASSLAQEDEQY
v_call: TRBV12-3/TRBV12-4
j_call: TRBJ2-7

cdr3_aa: ASSLESSAGDGNTIY
v_call: TRBV7-6
j_call: TRBJ1-3

cdr3_aa: ASMQGPHEQY
v_call: TRBV12-3/TRBV12-4
j_call: TRBJ2-7

cdr3_aa: ASSYGLAANQETQY
v_call: TRBV6-2/TRBV6-3
j_call: TRBJ2-5

cdr3_aa: SASRTGRYGELF
v_call: TRBV20-1
j_call: TRBJ2-2

cdr3_aa: SARVVGQGALDTQY
v_call: TRBV20-1
j_call: TRBJ2-3

cdr3_aa: AGGSAQPQH
v_call: TRBV19
j_call: TRBJ1-5

cdr3_aa: ASSPIRLAGGLPKNIQY
v_call: TRBV7-9
j_call: TRBJ2-4

cdr3_aa: ASSPPSVTDTEAF
v_call: TRBV4-2
j_call: TRBJ1-1

cdr3_aa: ASSRGTGDEAF
v_call: TRBV4-1
j_call: TRBJ1-1

cdr3_aa: ASSLTSGTLDTQY
v_call: TRBV9
j_call: TRBJ2-3

cdr3_aa: ASATGTYGADTQY
v_call: TRBV6-2/TRBV6-3
j_call: TRBJ2-3

cdr3_aa: ASSDDSGYNTDTQY
v_call: TRBV9
j_call: TRBJ2-3

cdr3_aa: ASSRGLGANTGELF
v_call: TRBV4-1
j_call: TRBJ2-2

cdr3_aa: ASSEATGGQESQY
v_call: TRBV6-1
j_call: TRBJ2-5

cdr3_aa: ASRTGAFYGYT
v_call: TRBV6-5
j_call: TRBJ1-2

cdr3_aa: ASSTLHGDTQY
v_call: TRBV19
j_call: TRBJ2-3

cdr3_aa: ASSVSSGGGRETQY
v_call: TRBV11-2
j_call: TRBJ2-5

cdr3_aa: ASSVGLLAGGQETQY
v_call: TRBV9
j_call: TRBJ2-5

cdr3_aa: AISESWQGALGGELF
v_call: TRBV10-3
j_call: TRBJ2-2